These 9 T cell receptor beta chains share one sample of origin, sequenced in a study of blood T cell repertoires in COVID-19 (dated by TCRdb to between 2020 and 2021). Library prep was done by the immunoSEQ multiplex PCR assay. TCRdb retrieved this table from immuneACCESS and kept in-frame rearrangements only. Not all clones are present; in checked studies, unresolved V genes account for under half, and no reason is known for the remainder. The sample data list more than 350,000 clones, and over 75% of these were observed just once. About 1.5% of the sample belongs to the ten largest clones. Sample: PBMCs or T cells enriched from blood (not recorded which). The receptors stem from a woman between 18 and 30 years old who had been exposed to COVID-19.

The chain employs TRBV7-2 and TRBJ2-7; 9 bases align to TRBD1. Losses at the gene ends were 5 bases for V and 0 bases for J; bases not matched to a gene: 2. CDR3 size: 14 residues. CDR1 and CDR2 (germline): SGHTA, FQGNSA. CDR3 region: CASSRTGDSYEQYF. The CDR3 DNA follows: TGTGCCAGCAGCCGGACAGGGGACTCCTACGAGCAGTACTTC.

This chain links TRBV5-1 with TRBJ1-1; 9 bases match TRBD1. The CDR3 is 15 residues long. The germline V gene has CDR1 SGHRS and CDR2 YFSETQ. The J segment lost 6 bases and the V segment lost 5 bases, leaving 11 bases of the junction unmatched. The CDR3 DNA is TGCGCCAGCAGTGCGGGACAGGGAAGAATCGCTGAAGCTTTCTTT. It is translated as CASSAGQGRIAEAFF.

CDR3: CASSLYRNTEAFF. Here the CDR3 DNA reads TGTGCCAGCAGTTTATACAGAAACACTGAAGCTTTCTTT. The V gene is TRBV27, the J gene TRBJ1-1; D unclear. Germline lookup yields CDR1 MNHEY and CDR2 SMNVEV (reference sequence). Trimming removed 1 base from V and 2 bases from J, with 5 bases in between. The CDR3 extends over 13 amino acids.

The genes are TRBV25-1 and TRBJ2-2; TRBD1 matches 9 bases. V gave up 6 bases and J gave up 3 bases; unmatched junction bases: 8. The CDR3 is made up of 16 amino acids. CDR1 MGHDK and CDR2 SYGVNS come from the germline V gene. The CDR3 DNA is TGTGCCAGCAGCACGAGGACAGGGGAAGACACCGGGGAGCTGTTTTTT. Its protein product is CASSTRTGEDTGELFF.

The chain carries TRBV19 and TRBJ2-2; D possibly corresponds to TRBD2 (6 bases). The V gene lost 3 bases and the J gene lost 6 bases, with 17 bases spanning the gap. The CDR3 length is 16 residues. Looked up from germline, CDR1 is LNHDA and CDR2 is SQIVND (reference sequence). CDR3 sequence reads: CASSIFGGLRSGELFF. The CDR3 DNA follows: TGTGCCAGTAGTATCTTCGGGGGTCTTCGTTCCGGGGAGCTGTTTTTT.

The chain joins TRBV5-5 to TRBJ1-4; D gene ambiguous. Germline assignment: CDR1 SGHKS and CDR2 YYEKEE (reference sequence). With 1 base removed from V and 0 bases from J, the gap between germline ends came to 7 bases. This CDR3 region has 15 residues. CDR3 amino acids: CASSLLAATNEKLFF. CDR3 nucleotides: TGTGCCAGCAGCTTGCTTGCAGCAACTAATGAAAAACTGTTTTTT.

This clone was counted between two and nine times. This CDR3 reads CASSRGTAANEKLFF. CDR3 nucleotide sequence: TGTGCCAGCTCACGTGGGACAGCCGCTAATGAAAAACTGTTTTTT. This chain links TRBV18 with TRBJ1-4, with 7 bases identical to TRBD1. This CDR3 region has 15 residues. CDR1 is KGHSH, CDR2 LQKENI, per germline. Trimming took 4 bases from V and 3 from J; bases not matched to a gene: 5.

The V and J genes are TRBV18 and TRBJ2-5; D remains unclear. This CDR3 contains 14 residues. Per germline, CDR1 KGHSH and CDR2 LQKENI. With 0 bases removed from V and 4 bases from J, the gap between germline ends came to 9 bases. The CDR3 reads CASSPPARRETQYF. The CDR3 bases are TGTGCCAGCTCACCACCTGCACGGAGAGAGACCCAGTACTTC.

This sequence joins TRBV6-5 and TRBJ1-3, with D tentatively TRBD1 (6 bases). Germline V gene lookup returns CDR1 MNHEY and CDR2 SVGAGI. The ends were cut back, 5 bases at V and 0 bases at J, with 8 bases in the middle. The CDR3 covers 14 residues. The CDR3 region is CASSTGYSGNTIYF. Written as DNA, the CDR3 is TGTGCCAGCAGTACAGGGTACTCTGGAAACACCATATATTTT.